This TCR beta chain was captured by sequencing in a study of T-cell reconstitution after alpha-beta-depleted transplantation in children. Library preparation (for TCRbeta) was performed with unique molecular identifiers. TCRdb recomputed calls from the PCR reads with MiXCR, one row per CDR3 protein. The sample consists of 9,200 or so distinct CDR3 sequences, 11% to 15% of them appearing once. By share, this clonotype counts as medium-sized. V lost 2 bases and J 4 bases, leaving 11 bases between the germline ends. This CDR3 comprises 14 residues. The V gene's germline CDR1 is LGHDT and CDR2 YNNKEL (reference sequence).

The material sequenced was PBMCs, mostly from graft donor cells, taken 60 days after TCRalphabeta/CD19-depleted stem cell transplant. The receptor comes from a male patient younger than 18 who had a stem cell transplant for acute lymphoblastic leukemia, so the T cells may come from the graft donor. The chain recombines TRBV3-1 with TRBJ2-5; D gene uncertain. CDR3 bases: TGTGCCAGCAGCCAAAACGGGTACCGAGAGACCCAGTACTTC. Its protein product is CASSQNGYRETQYF.